Presented here are 29 T cell receptor beta chains from one specimen sequenced in a study of low-dose radiotherapy and immunotherapy resistance in tumors. Described time point: after trial treatment. Treatment given: LDRT plus nivolumab, ipilimumab, low-dose cyclophosphamide and aspirin (RACIN trial). Covering alpha and beta chains, TRAV- and TRBV-specific primers were used for the first-strand cDNA. The authors amplified TCRs for 20 PCR cycles with a constant-region primer and a V-primer adapter. Using its own MiXCR run on the reads, TCRdb lists one record per CDR3 protein. The table includes approximately 45,000 distinct CDR3 sequences, approximately 26% detected once. Sequences were derived from PBMCs, sampled after low-dose radiotherapy plus immunotherapy. All receptors come from a male donor with prostate cancer.

This clonotype was detected a few times. The J gene is TRBJ1-5, the V gene TRBV10-3; 8 nucleotides align to TRBD1. The CDR3 contains 12 residues. Germline V lookup: CDR1 ENHRY, CDR2 SYGVKD. Unmatched junction bases numbered 5, after V lost 7 bases and J lost 9 bases. CDR3: CAINNDRGPQHF. CDR3 sequence (DNA): TGTGCCATCAATAACGACAGGGGGCCCCAGCATTTT.

A note on this clonotype: A far larger clone is a single base away, which makes a read error likely. The J gene is TRBJ2-5, the V gene TRBV11-3; D ambiguous. V was clipped by 4 bases and J by 10 bases, with 16 bases between them. The CDR3 is 13 amino acids. Germline assignment: CDR1 SGHNT and CDR2 YENEEA. The CDR3 region is CASSSHPGGDQYF. In DNA form, the CDR3 reads TGTGCCAGCAGCTCCCATCCCGGCGGCGACCAGTACTTC. Full variable domain (remainder filled in from reference TRBV11-3 and TRBJ2-5): EAGVVQSPRYKIIEKKQPVAFWCNPISGHNTLYWYLQNLGQGPELLIRYENEEAVDDSQLPKDRFSAERLKGVDSTLKIQPAELGDSAVYLCASSSHPGGDQYFGPGTRLLVL.

This clonotype occurred many times. The chain carries TRBV5-1 and TRBJ1-2; D remains unclear. The CDR3 sequence is 16 residues long. Germline V lookup: CDR1 SGHRS, CDR2 YFSETQ. Between the trimmed V and J ends, which lost 0 bases and 7 bases, there was a span of 19 bases. CDR3 sequence reads: CASSLGGVTGTTGYTF. The CDR3 nucleotides are TGCGCCAGCAGCTTGGGAGGAGTCACCGGAACGACTGGCTACACCTTC. Looking up the rest from reference TRBV5-1 and TRBJ1-2 gives the full variable domain: KAGVTQTPRYLIKTRGQQVTLSCSPISGHRSVSWYQQTPGQGLQFLFEYFSETQRNKGNFPGRFSGRQFSNSRSEMNVSTLELGDSALYLCASSLGGVTGTTGYTFGSGTRLTVV.

In its sample, this clonotype was seen many times. The J gene is TRBJ2-7, the V gene TRBV20-1; the match to TRBD2 covers 7 bases. This CDR3 has 16 amino acids. Trimming at V came to 3 bases and at J to 0 bases, leaving 11 bases not matched to a gene. CDR1 and CDR2 (germline): DFQATT, SNEGSKA (reference sequence). DNA for the CDR3: TGCAGTGCTAGGGTTTTGGTGGGAGGGTACTCCTACGAGCAGTACTTC. This encodes CSARVLVGGYSYEQYF.

In its sample, this clonotype ranks as medium-sized. V and J are TRBV18 and TRBJ2-3; 11 nucleotides line up with TRBD2. This CDR3 has 13 residues. Germline CDR1 is KGHSH and CDR2 is LQKENI. V was pared by 11 bases and J by 1 base, with 2 bases of the junction left unmatched. CDR3 nucleotides: TGTGCCTCACTAGCGGGGGGCACAGATACGCAGTATTTT. Its translation: CASLAGGTDTQYF.

This clonotype was seen at least ten times. This chain uses TRBV3-1 with TRBJ1-2; D is undetermined. Trimming took off 5 bases at V and 2 bases at J, with 12 bases between the two ends. This CDR3 has 14 residues. Germline loops: CDR1 LGHDT, CDR2 YNNKEL (reference sequence). The CDR3 reads CASSSPTGNYGYTF. The CDR3 region has the DNA TGTGCCAGCAGCTCACCTACGGGAAACTATGGCTACACCTTC. Full variable domain (missing parts from reference TRBV3-1 and TRBJ1-2): DTAVSQTPKYLVTQMGNDKSIKCEQNLGHDTMYWYKQDSKKFLKIMFSYNNKELIINETVPNRFSPKSPDKAHLNLHINSLELGDSAVYFCASSSPTGNYGYTFGSGTRLTVV.

This clonotype occurred many times. This chain connects TRBV5-1 to TRBJ2-5; TRBD2 aligns across 15 bases. CDR1 is SGHRS, CDR2 YFSETQ, per germline. CDR3 size: 18 residues. V trimming: 2 bases; J trimming: 1 base; junction bases outside the gene matches: 6. CDR3 sequence (DNA): TGCGCCAGCAGCTTCCTTCCGGGACTAGCGGGAGGCCAAGAGACCCAGTACTTC. As protein: CASSFLPGLAGGQETQYF. Supplemented by reference TRBV5-1 and TRBJ2-5, the full variable domain reads KAGVTQTPRYLIKTRGQQVTLSCSPISGHRSVSWYQQTPGQGLQFLFEYFSETQRNKGNFPGRFSGRQFSNSRSEMNVSTLELGDSALYLCASSFLPGLAGGQETQYFGPGTRLLVL.

This clonotype showed up just once. This chain joins TRBV5-8 and TRBJ2-3; 9 bases line up with TRBD2. Germline V CDR1 and CDR2: SGHTS, YDEGEE. The CDR3 is 15 residues long. The V gene end was trimmed by 6 bases and the J gene end by 3 bases; junction bases not matched to a gene: 8. In DNA, the CDR3 is TGTGCCAGCAAGGGGGCGGGGGGGCGAACAGATACGCAGTATTTT. It is translated as CASKGAGGRTDTQYF.

This clonotype was seen a single time. A far larger clone is just one base off, so this is likely a read error. The chain combines TRBV4-3 with TRBJ2-5; 10 positions match TRBD2. V lost 0 bases, J lost 11 bases, and 12 bases stayed unmatched. This CDR3 comprises 16 residues. CDR1 is LGHNA, CDR2 YSLEER, per germline. CDR3: CASSQESSGGYNEQYF. In DNA, the CDR3 is TGCGCCAGCAGCCAAGAGTCTAGCGGGGGATACAATGAGCAGTACTTC.

V usage is TRBV6-2 or TRBV6-3 and J usage is TRBJ2-6; 7 bases align to TRBD1. V was clipped by 6 bases and J by 3 bases; unmatched bases: 5. This CDR3 is built from 15 residues. Germline V gene sequence: CDR1 MNHEY, CDR2 SVGEGT. The CDR3 region is CASSYRGSGANVLTF. In DNA form, the CDR3 reads TGTGCCAGCAGCTACAGGGGAAGTGGGGCCAACGTCCTGACTTTC.

This clonotype occurred once. This chain links TRBV20-1 with TRBJ1-1, with 9 bases matching TRBD1. This CDR3 is 13 amino acids long. From germline, CDR1 is DFQATT and CDR2 SNEGSKA (reference sequence). Trimming took 6 bases from V and 6 from J; bases not matched to a gene: 8. CDR3 sequence reads: CSAPDRGRAEAFF. Written as DNA, the CDR3 is TGCAGTGCGCCGGACAGGGGTAGGGCTGAAGCTTTCTTT.

Ten or more counts support this clonotype. The V and J genes are TRBV5-5 and TRBJ2-5; a weak D match, TRBD1 (6 bases). Germline V gene lookup returns CDR1 SGHKS and CDR2 YYEKEE (reference sequence). This CDR3 is 15 amino acids long. Trimming removed 4 bases at V and 4 bases at J, with 17 bases between. The CDR3 nucleotides are TGTGCCAGCAGCACCCCGACAGGTGGAGGAGAGACCCAGTACTTC. Protein sequence: CASSTPTGGGETQYF.

This clonotype was seen at least ten times. The rearrangement joins TRBV5-1 to TRBJ1-1; tentatively, D is TRBD1 (5 bases). Germline V gene sequence: CDR1 SGHRS, CDR2 YFSETQ. The CDR3 runs 14 residues. The V end lost 3 bases, the J end lost 4 bases, and 13 bases lay between the germline ends. The CDR3 protein is CASSSTGRVTEAFF. For the CDR3, the DNA is TGCGCCAGCAGCTCGACGGGACGGGTCACTGAAGCTTTCTTT.

This clonotype was detected ten times or more. V gene TRBV7-2 combines with J gene TRBJ1-2; D not certain. Germline CDR1 is SGHTA and CDR2 is FQGNSA. The CDR3 has 11 amino acids. The V end was cut by 2 bases, the J end by 6 bases, with 4 bases between. The CDR3 protein is CASSLSHGYTF. CDR3 sequence (DNA): TGTGCCAGCAGCTTATCCCATGGCTACACCTTC. Complete variable domain (other parts from reference TRBV7-2 and TRBJ1-2): GAGVSQSPSNKVTEKGKDVELRCDPISGHTALYWYRQSLGQGLEFLIYFQGNSAPDKSGLPSDRFSAERTGGSVSTLTIQRTQQEDSAVYLCASSLSHGYTFGSGTRLTVV.

This clonotype is deemed hyperexpanded. CDR3 residues: CASSLAFPSTDTQYF. In DNA form, the CDR3 reads TGTGCCAGCAGTTTAGCGTTTCCTAGCACAGATACGCAGTATTTT. The V gene is TRBV12-3 or TRBV12-4, the J gene TRBJ2-3; no reliable D call. The CDR3 totals 15 residues. V lost 0 bases and J lost 0, with 7 bases in between.

This clonotype was recorded many times. J is TRBJ1-5 and V is TRBV24-1; 7 nucleotides line up with TRBD1. J lost 6 bases, V lost 4 bases, and 8 bases had no gene match. The germline V gene has CDR1 KGHDR and CDR2 SFDVKD. The CDR3 contains 15 residues. CDR3 amino acids: CATSDSGTVFQPQHF. In DNA form, the CDR3 reads TGTGCCACCAGTGACTCCGGGACAGTATTTCAGCCCCAGCATTTT.

Many counts were recorded for this clonotype. V gene TRBV27 combines with J gene TRBJ2-1; no reliable D call. V lost 0 bases to trimming and J lost 3 bases, with 3 bases between them. CDR3 size: 13 residues. Germline-derived CDR1 and CDR2 are MNHEY and SMNVEV (reference sequence). The CDR3, as DNA: TGTGCCAGCAGTTTATCACACTACAATGAGCAGTTCTTC. Protein sequence: CASSLSHYNEQFF.

The V gene is TRBV28, the J gene TRBJ2-2, with unresolved D. Germline CDR1 and CDR2: MDHEN and SYDVKM. CDR3 length equals 16 residues. Trimming took 3 bases from V and 1 from J, leaving 12 bases between them. The CDR3 protein is CASSFRTDGNTGELFF. As DNA, the CDR3 is TGTGCCAGCAGTTTCCGGACGGACGGGAACACCGGGGAGCTGTTTTTT.

The chain is built from TRBV5-1 and TRBJ1-1; TRBD1 matches at 8 bases. Germline lookup yields CDR1 SGHRS and CDR2 YFSETQ. The V segment lost 3 bases and the J segment 5 bases; nucleotides outside the gene matches: 6. CDR3 length: 14 amino acids. The CDR3 coding sequence is TGCGCCAGCAGCTCTGGACAGGGAGGGACTGAAGCTTTCTTT. Its protein is CASSSGQGGTEAFF.

The chain has TRBV5-5 and TRBJ2-2, with 9 positions matching TRBD1. The ends lost 7 bases at V and 3 bases at J; junction bases unmatched: 4. Per the germline V gene, CDR1 is SGHKS and CDR2 is YYEKEE (reference sequence). The CDR3 loop spans 14 amino acids. The DNA of the CDR3 is TGTGCCAGCCGACAGGGGGGCGACACCGGGGAGCTGTTTTTT. Translated: CASRQGGDTGELFF.

This clonotype was seen a handful of times. The chain links TRBV20-1 to TRBJ2-1; 9 bases match TRBD1. This CDR3 contains 16 residues. Germline V gene lookup returns CDR1 DFQATT and CDR2 SNEGSKA (reference sequence). Germline trimming cut 0 bases from V and 8 bases from J; bases unmatched to any gene: 11. The CDR3 DNA reads as TGCAGTGCTAGAGAATTTTACAGGGGGCAAGGTTATGAGCAGTTCTTC. This sequence encodes CSAREFYRGQGYEQFF.

This clonotype occurred many times. V and J are TRBV19 and TRBJ1-1; a weak D match, TRBD1 (6 bases). Trimming cost V 8 bases and J 0 bases, with 19 bases left between them. Germline V gene data show CDR1 as LNHDA and CDR2 as SQIVND (reference sequence). This CDR3 spans 16 amino acids. CDR3: CASPVLQGRVNTEAFF. The CDR3 coding sequence is TGTGCCAGTCCCGTACTACAGGGAAGGGTGAACACTGAAGCTTTCTTT.

The sample holds many counts of this clonotype. The gene calls are TRBV30 and TRBJ1-3; 10 bases line up with TRBD1. Unmatched junction bases numbered 6, after V lost 8 bases and J lost 2 bases. Germline CDR1 GTSNPN, CDR2 SVGIG (reference sequence). This CDR3 comprises 14 residues. The CDR3 protein is CAGGQGKAGNTIYF. CDR3 DNA: TGTGCCGGGGGACAGGGGAAAGCTGGAAACACCATATATTTT.

The V call is TRBV6-2 or TRBV6-3, the J call TRBJ2-3; D unresolved. CDR1 and CDR2 (germline): MNHEY, SVGEGT. This CDR3 has 14 amino acids. Deletions cut 5 bases from V and 1 base from J, with 10 bases between. The CDR3 reads CASSEAQRTDTQYF. CDR3 nucleotide sequence: TGTGCCAGCAGTGAAGCCCAGCGCACAGATACGCAGTATTTT.

This clonotype has at least ten counts. J is TRBJ2-3 and V is TRBV9, with 7 bases matching TRBD1. The junction had 2 bases not matched to a gene; V was cut back by 1 base and J by 0 bases. The CDR3 runs 15 residues. Per the germline V gene, CDR1 is SGDLS and CDR2 is YYNGEE. This CDR3 is CASSVRGPSTDTQYF. Here the CDR3 DNA reads TGTGCCAGCAGCGTAAGGGGGCCCAGCACAGATACGCAGTATTTT.

This clonotype has a count of ten or more. The chain couples TRBV5-1 to TRBJ1-1, with D tentatively TRBD1 (6 bases). The V gene's germline CDR1 is SGHRS and CDR2 YFSETQ. CDR3 length: 13 residues. V lost 2 bases and J 3 bases, leaving 8 bases between the germline ends. CDR3 in DNA: TGCGCCAGCAGCTTCACAGGGTACACTGAAGCTTTCTTT. Encoded protein: CASSFTGYTEAFF.

The chain combines TRBV5-8 with TRBJ1-1; D might be TRBD1 (6 bases). Germline CDR1 reads SGHTS; CDR2 reads YDEGEE. Deletions cut 4 bases from V and 5 bases from J, with 15 bases between. The CDR3 totals 14 residues. CDR3 DNA sequence: TGTGCCAGCAGCACCGAGGGGGTGGGAACTGAAGCTTTCTTT. Translation: CASSTEGVGTEAFF.

This clonotype was detected ten times or more. CDR3 DNA: TGTGCCAGCGGCCCGGGAAGCTCTGGAAACACCATATATTTT. Amino acids: CASGPGSSGNTIYF. The chain carries TRBV27 and TRBJ1-3, with D unclear. Germline CDR1 reads MNHEY; CDR2 reads SMNVEV (reference sequence). Trimming pared 8 bases from V and 0 bases from J, leaving 11 bases between. This CDR3 is 14 amino acids long.

This clonotype was detected many times. The chain couples TRBV4-2 to TRBJ2-2, with D tentatively TRBD1 (8 bases). The CDR3 contains 15 residues. Between the trimmed V and J ends, which lost 5 bases and 5 bases, there was a span of 15 bases. Germline lookup yields CDR1 LGHNA and CDR2 YNFKEQ. The CDR3 region has the DNA TGTGCCAGCAGCGCGGGGGACAGGCTGACCGGGGAGCTGTTTTTT. Its protein product is CASSAGDRLTGELFF.